The next 6 T cell receptor beta chains were all read from a single sample in a study of T cell responses to AZD1222 COVID-19 vaccine. Only in-frame clones appear in the TCRdb table, and some are missing; sequencing was by immunoSEQ multiplex PCR. The sample includes over 130,000 clones, about 93% of them seen just once. The input for sequencing was peripheral blood, taken on day 0 of AZD1222 vaccination. The receptors here all came from an adult in good health.

This chain uses TRBV27 with TRBJ1-6, with TRBD1 matching over 10 bases. With 1 base clipped from V and 7 bases from J, the junction kept 13 bases outside the gene matches. Germline V gives CDR1 MNHEY, CDR2 SMNVEV (reference sequence). This CDR3 contains 19 residues. In DNA, the CDR3 is TGTGCCAGCAGTTTATGGGGGACAGGGGCAGGTAGGGAAAATTCACCCCTCCACTTT. Protein product: CASSLWGTGAGRENSPLHF.

This sequence joins TRBV19 and TRBJ2-1, with 9 nucleotides matching TRBD2. Germline assignment: CDR1 LNHDA and CDR2 SQIVND (reference sequence). V was pared by 3 bases and J by 3 bases, with 12 bases of the junction left unmatched. The CDR3 runs 18 residues. The CDR3 here is CASSMSLRGGSFYNEQFF. The DNA for the CDR3 is TGTGCCAGTAGTATGAGTCTGCGGGGGGGTTCTTTCTACAATGAGCAGTTCTTC.

The chain joins TRBV7-9 to TRBJ2-7; 9 bases map to TRBD1. Germline CDR1 and CDR2: SEHNR and FQNEAQ (reference sequence). The CDR3 covers 16 residues. Losses at the gene ends were 5 bases for V and 2 bases for J; bases not matched to a gene: 10. The CDR3 region has the DNA TGTGCCAGCAGCCGTGAGGGACAGGGAATCGCCTACGAGCAGTACTTC. Translation gives CASSREGQGIAYEQYF.

The chain is built from TRBV9 and TRBJ2-1, with TRBD2 identical over 12 bases. V lost 3 bases, J lost 6 bases, and 7 bases stayed unmatched. The CDR3 length is 16 residues. Looked up from germline, CDR1 is SGDLS and CDR2 is YYNGEE. This CDR3 is CASSARLAGDSNEQFF. CDR3 DNA sequence: TGTGCCAGCAGCGCCCGACTAGCGGGGGACTCCAATGAGCAGTTCTTC.

The rearrangement links TRBV9 to TRBJ2-5; 10 nucleotides line up with TRBD1. Germline CDR1 is SGDLS and CDR2 is YYNGEE. The CDR3 runs 15 residues. V dropped 4 bases and J dropped 5; count of bases not matched to a gene: 8. The CDR3 DNA follows: TGTGCCAGCAGCAGTCGGACAGGGGGTAGTGAGACCCAGTACTTC. Translated, it gives CASSSRTGGSETQYF.

This clone was observed a few times. This chain links TRBV10-3 with TRBJ2-2; a weak D match, TRBD1 (6 bases). Germline V CDR1 and CDR2: ENHRY, SYGVKD. The CDR3 consists of 12 residues. V shed 6 bases and J shed 6 bases, with 8 bases lying between them. The CDR3 DNA reads TGTGCCATCAGGGACAGAGCCGGGGAGCTGTTTTTT. This sequence encodes CAIRDRAGELFF.